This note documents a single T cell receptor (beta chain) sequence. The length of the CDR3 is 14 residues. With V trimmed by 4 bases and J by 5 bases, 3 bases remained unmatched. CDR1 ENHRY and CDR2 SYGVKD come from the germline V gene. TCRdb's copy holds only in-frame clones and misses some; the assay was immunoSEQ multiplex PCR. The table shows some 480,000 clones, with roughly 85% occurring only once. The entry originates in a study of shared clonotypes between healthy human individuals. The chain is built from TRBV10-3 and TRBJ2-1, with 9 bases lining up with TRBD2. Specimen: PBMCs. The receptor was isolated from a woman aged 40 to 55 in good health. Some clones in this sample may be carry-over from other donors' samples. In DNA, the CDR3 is TGTGCCATCAGTGGACTAGCGGACAACAATGAGCAGTTCTTC. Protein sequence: CAISGLADNNEQFF.